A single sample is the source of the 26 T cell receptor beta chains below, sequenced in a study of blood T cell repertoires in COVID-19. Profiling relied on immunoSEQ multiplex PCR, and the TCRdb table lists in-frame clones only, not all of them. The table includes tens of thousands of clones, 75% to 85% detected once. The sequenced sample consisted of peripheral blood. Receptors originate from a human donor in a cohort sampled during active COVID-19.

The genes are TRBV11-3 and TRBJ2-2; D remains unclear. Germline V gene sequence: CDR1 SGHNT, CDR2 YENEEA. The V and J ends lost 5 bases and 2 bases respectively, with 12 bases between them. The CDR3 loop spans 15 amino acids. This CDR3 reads CASSPLSSNTGELFF. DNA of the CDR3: TGTGCCAGCAGCCCTCTAAGTTCTAACACCGGGGAGCTGTTTTTT.

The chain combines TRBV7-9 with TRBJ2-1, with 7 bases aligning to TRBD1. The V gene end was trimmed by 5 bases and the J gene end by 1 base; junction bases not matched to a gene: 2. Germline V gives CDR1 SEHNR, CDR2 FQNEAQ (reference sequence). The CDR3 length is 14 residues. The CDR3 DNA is TGTGCCAGCAGCCGACAGGGTTCCTACAATGAGCAGTTCTTC. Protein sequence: CASSRQGSYNEQFF.

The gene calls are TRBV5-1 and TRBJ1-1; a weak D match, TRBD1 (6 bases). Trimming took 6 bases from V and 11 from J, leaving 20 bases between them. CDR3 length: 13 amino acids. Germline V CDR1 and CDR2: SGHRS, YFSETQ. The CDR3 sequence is CASNPGTGNKAFF. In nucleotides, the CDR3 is TGCGCCAGCAACCCCGGCACAGGGAACAAGGCTTTCTTT.

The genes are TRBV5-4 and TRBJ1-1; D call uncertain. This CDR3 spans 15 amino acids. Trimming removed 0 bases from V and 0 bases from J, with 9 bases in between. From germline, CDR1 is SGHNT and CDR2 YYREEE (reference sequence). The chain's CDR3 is CASSLGATLNTEAFF. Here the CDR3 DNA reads TGTGCCAGCAGCTTGGGCGCCACGTTGAACACTGAAGCTTTCTTT.

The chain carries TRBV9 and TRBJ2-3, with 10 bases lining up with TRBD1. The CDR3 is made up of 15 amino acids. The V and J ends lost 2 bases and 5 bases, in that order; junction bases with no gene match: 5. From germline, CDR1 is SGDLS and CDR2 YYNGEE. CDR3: CASSVWGTGVDTQYF. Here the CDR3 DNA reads TGTGCCAGCAGCGTCTGGGGGACAGGGGTAGATACGCAGTATTTT.

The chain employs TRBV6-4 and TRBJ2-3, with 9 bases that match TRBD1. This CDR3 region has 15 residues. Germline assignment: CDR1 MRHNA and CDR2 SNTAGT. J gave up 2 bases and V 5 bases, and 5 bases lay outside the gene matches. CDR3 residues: CASSPGTGYTDTQYF. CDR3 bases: TGTGCCAGCAGTCCCGGGACAGGGTACACAGATACGCAGTATTTT.

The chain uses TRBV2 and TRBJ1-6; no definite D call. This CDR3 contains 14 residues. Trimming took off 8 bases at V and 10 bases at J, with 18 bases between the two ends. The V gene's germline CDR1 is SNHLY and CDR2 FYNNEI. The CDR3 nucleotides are TGTGCCAGCGGTCTTGAAGGAGGAAGCTCACCCCTCCACTTT. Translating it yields CASGLEGGSSPLHF.

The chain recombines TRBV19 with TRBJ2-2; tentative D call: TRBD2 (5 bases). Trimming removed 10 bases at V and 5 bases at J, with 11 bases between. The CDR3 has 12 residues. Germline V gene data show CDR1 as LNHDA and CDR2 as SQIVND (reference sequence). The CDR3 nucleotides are TGTGCCACCGGCCCGGGGACCGGGGAGCTGTTTTTT. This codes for CATGPGTGELFF.

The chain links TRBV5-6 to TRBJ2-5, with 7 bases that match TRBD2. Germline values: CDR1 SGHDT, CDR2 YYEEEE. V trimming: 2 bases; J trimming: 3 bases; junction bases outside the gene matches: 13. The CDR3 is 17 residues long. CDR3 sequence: CASSFRAMGLPKETQYF. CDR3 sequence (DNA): TGTGCCAGCAGCTTTCGGGCTATGGGACTACCGAAAGAGACCCAGTACTTC.

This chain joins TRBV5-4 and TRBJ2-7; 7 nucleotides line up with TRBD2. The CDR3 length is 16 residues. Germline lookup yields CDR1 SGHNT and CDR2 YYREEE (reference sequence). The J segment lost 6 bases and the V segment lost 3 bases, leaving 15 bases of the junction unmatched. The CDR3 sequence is CASSSLRTPGGREQYF. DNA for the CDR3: TGTGCCAGCAGCTCCTTACGGACACCGGGAGGCCGCGAGCAGTACTTC.

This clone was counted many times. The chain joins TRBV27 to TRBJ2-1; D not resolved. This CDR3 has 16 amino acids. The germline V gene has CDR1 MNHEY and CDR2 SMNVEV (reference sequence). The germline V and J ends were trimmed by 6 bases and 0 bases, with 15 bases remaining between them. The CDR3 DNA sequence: TGTGCCAGCAGGTCCCCCTTCCTGAGCTCCTACAATGAGCAGTTCTTC. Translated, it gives CASRSPFLSSYNEQFF.

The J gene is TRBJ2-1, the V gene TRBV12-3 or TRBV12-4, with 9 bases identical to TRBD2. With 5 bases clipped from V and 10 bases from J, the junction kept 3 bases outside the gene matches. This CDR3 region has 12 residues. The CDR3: CASSTLAGEQFF. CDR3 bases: TGTGCCAGCAGTACCCTAGCGGGGGAGCAGTTCTTC.

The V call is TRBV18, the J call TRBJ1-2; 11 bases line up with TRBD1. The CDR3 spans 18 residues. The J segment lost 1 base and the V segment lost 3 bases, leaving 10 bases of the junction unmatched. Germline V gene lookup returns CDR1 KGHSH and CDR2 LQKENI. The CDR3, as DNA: TGTGCCAGCTCACCCGCGTCCGGGACAGGGGGTCTTAACTATGGCTACACCTTC. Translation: CASSPASGTGGLNYGYTF.

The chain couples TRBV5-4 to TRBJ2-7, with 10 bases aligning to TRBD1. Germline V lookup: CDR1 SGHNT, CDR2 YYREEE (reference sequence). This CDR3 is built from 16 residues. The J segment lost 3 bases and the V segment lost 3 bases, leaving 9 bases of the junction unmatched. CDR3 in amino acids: CASSSARDRGIYEQYF. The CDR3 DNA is TGTGCCAGCAGCTCGGCCAGGGACAGGGGAATCTACGAGCAGTACTTC.

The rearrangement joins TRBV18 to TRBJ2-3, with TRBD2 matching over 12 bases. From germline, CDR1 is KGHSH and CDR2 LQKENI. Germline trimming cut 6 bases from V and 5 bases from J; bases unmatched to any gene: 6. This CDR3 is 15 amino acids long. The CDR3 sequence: CASSPTSGGRDTQYF. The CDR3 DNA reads TGTGCCAGCTCCCCGACTAGCGGGGGAAGAGATACGCAGTATTTT.

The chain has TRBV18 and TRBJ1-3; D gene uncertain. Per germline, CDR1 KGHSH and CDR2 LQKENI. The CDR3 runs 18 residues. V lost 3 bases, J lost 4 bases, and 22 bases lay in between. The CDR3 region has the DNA TGTGCCAGCTCACCGAGAAGTGAGGGAGGGAGTGAAGGAAACACCATATATTTT. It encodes CASSPRSEGGSEGNTIYF.

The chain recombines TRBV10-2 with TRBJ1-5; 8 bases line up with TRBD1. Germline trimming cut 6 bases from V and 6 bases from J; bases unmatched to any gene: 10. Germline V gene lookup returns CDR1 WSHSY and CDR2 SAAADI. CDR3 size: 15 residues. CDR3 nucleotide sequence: TGCGCCAGCAGGGACACCGGGACAGGAAGTCAGCCCCAGCATTTT. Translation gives CASRDTGTGSQPQHF.

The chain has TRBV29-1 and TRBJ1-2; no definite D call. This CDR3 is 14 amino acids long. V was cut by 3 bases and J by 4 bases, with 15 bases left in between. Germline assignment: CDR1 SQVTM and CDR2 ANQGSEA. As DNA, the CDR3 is TGCAGCGTTGATAGAGACACCACCTTCTATGGCTACACCTTC. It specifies CSVDRDTTFYGYTF.

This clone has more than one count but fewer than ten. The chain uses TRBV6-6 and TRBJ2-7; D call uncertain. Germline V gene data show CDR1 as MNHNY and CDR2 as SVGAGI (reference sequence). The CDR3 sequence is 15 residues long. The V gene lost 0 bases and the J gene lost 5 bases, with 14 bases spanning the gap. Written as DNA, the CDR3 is TGTGCCAGCAGTTACTCGTCCCCGCGGCTCCACGAGCAGTACTTC. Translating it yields CASSYSSPRLHEQYF.

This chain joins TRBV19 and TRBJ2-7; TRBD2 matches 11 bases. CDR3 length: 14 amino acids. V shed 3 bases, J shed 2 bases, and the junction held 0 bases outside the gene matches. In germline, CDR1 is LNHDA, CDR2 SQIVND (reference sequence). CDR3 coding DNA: TGTGCCAGTAGTATTAGCGGGAGGGCCTACGAGCAGTACTTC. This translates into CASSISGRAYEQYF.

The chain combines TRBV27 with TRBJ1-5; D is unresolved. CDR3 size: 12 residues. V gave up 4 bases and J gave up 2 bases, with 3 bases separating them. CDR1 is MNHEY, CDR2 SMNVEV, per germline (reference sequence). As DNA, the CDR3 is TGTGCCAGCAGTTCCGGCAATCAGCCCCAGCATTTT. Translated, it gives CASSSGNQPQHF.

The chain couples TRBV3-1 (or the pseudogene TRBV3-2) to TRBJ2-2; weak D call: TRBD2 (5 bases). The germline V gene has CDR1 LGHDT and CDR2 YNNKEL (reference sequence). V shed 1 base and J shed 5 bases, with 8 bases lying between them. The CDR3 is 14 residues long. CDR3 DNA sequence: TGTGCCAGCAGCCAAGTCAGAGGGACCGGGGAGCTGTTTTTT. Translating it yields CASSQVRGTGELFF.

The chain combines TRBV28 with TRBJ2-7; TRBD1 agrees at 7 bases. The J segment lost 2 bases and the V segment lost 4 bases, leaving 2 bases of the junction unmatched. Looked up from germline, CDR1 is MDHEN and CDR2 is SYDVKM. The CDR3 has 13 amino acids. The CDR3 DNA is TGTGCCAGCAGTTCGGGACAGACCTACGAGCAGTACTTC. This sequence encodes CASSSGQTYEQYF.

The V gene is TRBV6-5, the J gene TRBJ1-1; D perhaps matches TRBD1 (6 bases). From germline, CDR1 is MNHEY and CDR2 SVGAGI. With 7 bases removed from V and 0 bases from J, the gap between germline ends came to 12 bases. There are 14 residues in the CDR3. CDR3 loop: CASTTGQMNTEAFF. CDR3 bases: TGTGCCAGCACCACCGGACAGATGAACACTGAAGCTTTCTTT.

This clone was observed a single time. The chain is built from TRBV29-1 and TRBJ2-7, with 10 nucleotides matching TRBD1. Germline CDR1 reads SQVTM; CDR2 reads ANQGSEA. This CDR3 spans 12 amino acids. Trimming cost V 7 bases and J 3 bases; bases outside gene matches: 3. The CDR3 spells CSGGQGSYEQYF. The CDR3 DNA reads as TGCAGCGGGGGACAGGGGAGCTACGAGCAGTACTTC.

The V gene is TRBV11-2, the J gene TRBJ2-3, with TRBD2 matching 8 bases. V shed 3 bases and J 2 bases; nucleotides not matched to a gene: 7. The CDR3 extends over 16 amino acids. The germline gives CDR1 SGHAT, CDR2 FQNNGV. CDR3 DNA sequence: TGTGCCAGCAGCTTCGCCGGGACTAGTGTCACAGATACGCAGTATTTT. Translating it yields CASSFAGTSVTDTQYF. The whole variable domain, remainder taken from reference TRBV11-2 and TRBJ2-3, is EAGVAQSPRYKIIEKRQSVAFWCNPISGHATLYWYQQILGQGPKLLIQFQNNGVVDDSQLPKDRFSAERLKGVDSTLKIQPAKLEDSAVYLCASSFAGTSVTDTQYFGPGTRLTVL.